This is a list of T cell receptor beta chains from one sample in a study of early T cells in non-severe SARS-CoV-2 infection. Via MiXCR, TCRdb re-called the 5' RACE reads, giving one row per CDR3 protein. The repertoire holds 37,000 or so distinct CDR3 sequences, approximately 5% seen once, with around 25% in the top ten. Sequencing was done on a sample of whole blood. The receptors were sampled from an adult who was a healthcare worker with PCR-confirmed SARS-CoV-2 infection or an uninfected control (not recorded which). CDR3s include the opening cysteine and the closing phenylalanine or tryptophan. D genes are given only for firm matches. Clone sizes are given selectively: once, few, many, or a class where the clone is expanded.

-	-	TRBV20-1	TRBJ2-1	CSAVPQAGAAYNEQFF	TGCAGTGCCGTCCCTCAAGCCGGAGCGGCCTACAATGAGCAGTTCTTC
many	TRBD2	TRBV5-1	TRBJ2-5	CASSPLAGGRETQYF	TGCGCCAGCAGCCCGTTAGCGGGGGGGCGAGAGACCCAGTACTTC
many	-	TRBV6-2/TRBV6-3	TRBJ2-3	CASSSAGAGEDTQYF	TGTGCCAGCAGTTCCGCGGGGGCGGGAGAAGATACGCAGTATTTT
many	-	TRBV7-9	TRBJ1-4	CASSLAGDPEKLFF	TGTGCCAGCAGCTTAGCAGGCGATCCTGAAAAACTGTTTTTT
-	-	TRBV7-9	TRBJ2-1	CASSPAGNSQFF	TGTGCCAGCAGCCCGGCCGGGAATTCTCAGTTCTTC
-	TRBD1	TRBV5-1	TRBJ1-4	CASSWDSGNEKLFF	TGCGCCAGCAGCTGGGACAGCGGTAATGAAAAACTGTTTTTT
many	-	TRBV29-1	TRBJ2-2	CSVGRGFAGELFF	TGCAGCGTTGGTAGGGGGTTTGCCGGGGAGCTGTTTTTT
many	-	TRBV9	TRBJ2-1	CASSVGAGSYNEQFF	TGTGCCAGCAGCGTAGGGGCAGGGTCCTACAATGAGCAGTTCTTC
many	TRBD2	TRBV19	TRBJ2-7	CASSIGLALEQYF	TGTGCCAGTAGTATTGGACTAGCCCTCGAGCAGTACTTC
-	TRBD2	TRBV19	TRBJ2-7	CASSIEVTSGIAYEQYF	TGTGCCAGTAGTATAGAAGTGACTAGCGGAATTGCCTACGAGCAGTACTTC
few	-	TRBV7-9	TRBJ2-2	CASSLTIGTVSSTGELFF	TGTGCCAGCAGCTTGACGATTGGGACCGTTTCCTCCACCGGGGAGCTGTTTTTT
many	-	TRBV6-6	TRBJ2-1	CASSYSKALSHNEQFF	TGTGCCAGCAGTTACTCGAAGGCCCTCTCCCACAATGAGCAGTTCTTC
many	-	TRBV7-6	TRBJ2-6	CASSLVARPSGANVLTF	TGTGCCAGCAGCTTAGTTGCACGCCCCTCTGGGGCCAACGTCCTGACTTTC
many	TRBD1	TRBV5-4	TRBJ1-6	CASSFGQARDSPLHF	TGTGCCAGCAGCTTTGGACAGGCCAGGGATTCACCCCTCCACTTT
many	TRBD1	TRBV3-1	TRBJ1-2	CASSQPGQLGYTF	TGTGCCAGCAGCCAGCCGGGACAGCTTGGCTACACCTTC
few	TRBD2	TRBV5-1	TRBJ2-5	CASSIHRTSVEETQYF	TGCGCCAGCAGCATACATCGAACTAGCGTCGAAGAGACCCAGTACTTC
-	-	TRBV19	TRBJ1-2	CASSTPGFIASYTF	TGTGCCAGTAGCACCCCGGGTTTTATTGCGAGCTACACCTTC
-	-	TRBV3-1	TRBJ1-2	CASSQVMDRAGYTF	TGTGCCAGCAGCCAAGTAATGGACCGCGCCGGCTACACCTTC
-	-	TRBV3-1	TRBJ1-1	CASRGSNTEAFF	TGTGCCAGCAGGGGGTCGAACACTGAAGCTTTCTTT
many	-	TRBV20-1	TRBJ2-3	CSASGGLQRHTQYF	TGCAGTGCTAGCGGAGGGCTGCAAAGGCATACGCAGTATTTT
many	-	TRBV30	TRBJ1-4	CAWSPGINEKLFF	TGTGCCTGGAGCCCCGGGATTAATGAAAAACTGTTTTTT
many	-	TRBV7-2	TRBJ1-2	CASSSTGPSVGYTF	TGTGCCAGCAGTTCGACAGGACCCTCTGTTGGCTACACCTTC
many	TRBD1	TRBV9	TRBJ1-6	CASSGQGFSDNSPLHF	TGTGCCAGCAGCGGACAGGGGTTTTCGGATAATTCACCCCTCCACTTT
many	-	TRBV4-3	TRBJ2-2	CASSRGREYTGELFF	TGCGCCAGCAGCCGCGGACGGGAGTACACCGGGGAGCTGTTTTTT
many	-	TRBV2	TRBJ1-4	CASRRGDSTGKGEKLFF	TGTGCCAGCAGGAGAGGGGATTCTACAGGGAAAGGTGAAAAACTGTTTTTT
many	TRBD1	TRBV12-3/TRBV12-4	TRBJ1-5	CASSSRQGAGNQPQHF	TGTGCCAGCAGTTCTCGACAGGGGGCCGGCAATCAGCCCCAGCATTTT
many	TRBD1	TRBV6-5	TRBJ1-2	CASRTGTGYGYTF	TGTGCCAGCAGAACCGGGACAGGGTATGGCTACACCTTC
-	-	TRBV7-6	TRBJ2-2	CASSWTAGELFF	TGTGCCAGCAGTTGGACCGCGGGGGAGCTGTTTTTT
many	-	TRBV20-1	TRBJ1-4	CSARDQSNEKLFF	TGCAGTGCTAGAGATCAGTCAAATGAAAAACTGTTTTTT
-	-	TRBV18	TRBJ2-5	CASSPPLQETQYF	TGTGCCAGCTCACCACCCCTTCAAGAGACCCAGTACTTC
many	-	TRBV10-3	TRBJ2-2	CAISEGTGNTGELFF	TGTGCCATCAGTGAGGGGACGGGGAACACCGGGGAGCTGTTTTTT
many	TRBD2	TRBV12-3/TRBV12-4	TRBJ2-1	CASSRLGTSGYNEQFF	TGTGCCAGCAGTCGACTCGGGACTAGCGGGTACAATGAGCAGTTCTTC
-	-	TRBV20-1	TRBJ2-7	CSAQLSYEQYF	TGCAGTGCTCAGCTAAGCTACGAGCAGTACTTC
few	-	TRBV25-1	TRBJ2-7	CASGYGSYEQYF	TGTGCCAGCGGGTATGGCTCCTACGAGCAGTACTTC
many	-	TRBV19	TRBJ2-1	CASSIGGVNEQFF	TGTGCCAGTAGTATAGGGGGGGTGAATGAGCAGTTCTTC